This T cell receptor (beta chain) derives from a study of neoadjuvant anti-PD-1 for oral cavity cancer. This clone was counted a few times. Only in-frame clones appear in the TCRdb table, and some are missing; sequencing was by immunoSEQ multiplex PCR. The sample lists about 16,000 clones, about three quarters occurring once. The CDR3 totals 15 residues. Trimming removed 0 bases from V and 0 bases from J, with 10 bases in between. CDR1 is SGHRS and CDR2 is YFSETQ in the germline V gene. The source was PBMCs, collected before nivolumab (anti-PD-1) treatment. The receptor was derived from a person between 40 and 85 years old with oral cavity squamous cell carcinoma. The chain has TRBV5-1 and TRBJ2-7, with TRBD1 as a possible D gene (6 bases). CDR3 amino acids: CASSLDRTASYEQYF. DNA for the CDR3: TGCGCCAGCAGCTTGGATAGGACAGCCTCCTACGAGCAGTACTTC.